This is a list of T cell receptor beta chains from one sample in a study of blood T cell repertoires in COVID-19. Data came from immunoSEQ multiplex PCR; TCRdb stores just in-frame clones and leaves some out. Of 50,000 to 65,000 clones in the sample, 70% to 90% were seen once. Sequenced material: peripheral blood. The receptors stem from a man aged 35 to 55 with acute or convalescent COVID-19. Both conserved end residues are part of each CDR3. D genes are given only for firm matches. A row's size may be missing; if present it is once, few, many or a size class.

size	D	V	J	CDR3	DNA
-	-	TRBV12-3/TRBV12-4	TRBJ1-2	CASSGRPYGYTF	TGTGCCAGCAGTGGGCGACCCTATGGCTACACCTTC
-	TRBD1	TRBV2	TRBJ2-2	CASGLSTGIGTGELFF	TGTGCCAGCGGCCTCTCGACAGGGATCGGAACCGGGGAGCTGTTTTTT
-	-	TRBV10-3	TRBJ1-3	CAISERYPGNTIYF	TGTGCCATCAGTGAACGGTATCCTGGAAACACCATATATTTT
-	-	TRBV12-3/TRBV12-4	TRBJ1-2	CASSQSANYGYTF	TGTGCCAGCAGTCAGTCCGCTAACTATGGCTACACCTTC
-	-	TRBV11-2	TRBJ1-5	CASSLGGGQPQHF	TGTGCCAGCAGCCTCGGCGGGGGTCAGCCCCAGCATTTT
-	-	TRBV24-1	TRBJ1-5	CATSDLSGARGQPQHF	TGTGCCACCAGTGATTTAAGCGGAGCCAGGGGTCAGCCCCAGCATTTT
-	-	TRBV30	TRBJ1-1	CAWNRATNTEAFF	TGTGCCTGGAACAGGGCAACGAACACTGAAGCTTTCTTT
-	-	TRBV29-1	TRBJ2-3	CSVGARGTDTQYF	TGCAGCGTTGGAGCTAGAGGCACAGATACGCAGTATTTT
-	-	TRBV5-6	TRBJ1-1	CASGEGTEAFF	TGTGCCAGCGGAGAGGGCACTGAAGCTTTCTTT
once	-	TRBV6-2/TRBV6-3	TRBJ1-1	CASSSDSSGAFF	TGTGCCAGCAGTTCGGACAGTTCGGGAGCTTTCTTT
once	-	TRBV24-1	TRBJ2-7	CATSRFDPWTPPPYEQYF	TGTGCCACCAGCCGTTTCGACCCTTGGACACCGCCACCCTACGAGCAGTACTTC
-	-	TRBV15	TRBJ1-1	CATSGDGGTEAFF	TGTGCCACCAGCGGAGACGGGGGCACTGAAGCTTTCTTT
once	TRBD1	TRBV3-1/TRBV3-2	TRBJ1-2	CASSQDRTGFGGYTF	TGTGCCAGCAGCCAAGATCGGACAGGGTTTGGGGGCTACACCTTC
-	-	TRBV7-8	TRBJ1-3	CASSSSDSSGNTIYF	TGTGCCAGCAGCTCATCCGACAGCTCTGGAAACACCATATATTTT
many	-	TRBV4-1	TRBJ1-2	CASSHATGRVKGNGYTF	TGCGCCAGCAGCCACGCTACGGGCAGGGTGAAGGGAAATGGCTACACCTTC
-	-	TRBV27	TRBJ1-6	CASSLFGGSAFRFNSPLHF	TGTGCCAGCAGTTTATTCGGGGGATCCGCGTTCCGCTTTAATTCACCCCTCCACTTT
-	-	TRBV5-1	TRBJ2-5	CASSFPGQETQYF	TGCGCCAGCAGCTTCCCAGGGCAAGAGACCCAGTACTTC
-	TRBD2	TRBV10-1	TRBJ2-3	CASKSGGNTDTQYF	TGCGCCAGCAAATCGGGAGGCAACACAGATACGCAGTATTTT
-	TRBD1	TRBV9	TRBJ1-2	CASSVATGTAYGYTF	TGTGCCAGCAGCGTAGCTACAGGGACAGCCTATGGCTACACCTTC
-	-	TRBV9	TRBJ1-2	CASSVDQGNYGYTF	TGTGCCAGCAGCGTAGATCAGGGGAACTATGGCTACACCTTC
-	TRBD2	TRBV7-3	TRBJ2-3	CASSLVGGTDTQYF	TGTGCCAGCAGCCTCGTCGGGGGGACAGATACGCAGTATTTT
-	TRBD1	TRBV3-1/TRBV3-2	TRBJ1-4	CASSQAYRGIKLFF	TGTGCCAGCAGCCAAGCTTACAGGGGAATAAAACTGTTTTTT
-	-	TRBV4-1	TRBJ1-4	CASSRRENEKLFF	TGCGCCAGCAGCCGCCGGGAAAATGAAAAACTGTTTTTT
-	TRBD1	TRBV25-1	TRBJ2-7	CASSQGASYEQYF	TGTGCCAGCTCACAGGGGGCCTCCTACGAGCAGTACTTC
-	TRBD2	TRBV12-3/TRBV12-4	TRBJ2-7	CASSLGSGERYF	TGTGCCAGCAGTTTAGGGAGCGGGGAACGGTACTTC
-	-	TRBV9	TRBJ2-5	CASSPPDGKETQYF	TGTGCCAGCAGCCCCCCGGACGGGAAAGAGACCCAGTACTTC
-	TRBD2	TRBV6-4	TRBJ2-3	CASRRLIAGGPGDTQYF	TGTGCCAGCAGGAGACTCATAGCGGGGGGCCCAGGAGATACGCAGTATTTT
-	-	TRBV29-1	TRBJ2-1	CSVDGGAGYNEQFF	TGCAGCGTCGATGGGGGGGCAGGGTACAATGAGCAGTTCTTC
few	TRBD1	TRBV11-1	TRBJ1-2	CASSAGTVYGYTF	TGTGCCAGCAGCGCCGGGACAGTCTATGGCTACACCTTC
-	TRBD1	TRBV28	TRBJ1-1	CASSLRRGLTEAFF	TGTGCCAGCAGTTTGCGTAGGGGGCTAACTGAAGCTTTCTTT
-	TRBD2	TRBV9	TRBJ2-1	CASSVGLAGGTNEQFF	TGTGCCAGCAGCGTAGGGCTAGCGGGGGGAACCAATGAGCAGTTCTTC
once	-	TRBV9	TRBJ2-3	CASSVTAGGTDTQYF	TGTGCCAGCAGCGTAACCGCCGGGGGCACAGATACGCAGTATTTT
once	TRBD1	TRBV29-1	TRBJ1-2	CSVRTGNYGYTF	TGCAGCGTTAGGACAGGAAACTATGGCTACACCTTC
-	TRBD1	TRBV5-1	TRBJ2-6	CASSLGTGSSGANVLTF	TGCGCCAGCAGCCTCGGGACAGGGAGCTCTGGGGCCAACGTCCTGACTTTC
-	TRBD1	TRBV5-8	TRBJ2-3	CASSLGDRETDTQYF	TGTGCCAGCAGCTTGGGAGACAGGGAAACAGATACGCAGTATTTT
-	-	TRBV2	TRBJ1-3	CASSATPGAGNTIYF	TGTGCCAGCAGCGCTACCCCCGGGGCTGGAAACACCATATATTTT
-	-	TRBV7-6	TRBJ2-3	CASSLGGGKDTQYF	TGTGCCAGCAGCTTAGGTGGAGGGAAAGATACGCAGTATTTT
-	-	TRBV7-3	TRBJ2-7	CANRNQTGKSSYEQYF	TGTGCCAACAGAAACCAAACAGGGAAAAGCTCCTACGAGCAGTACTTC
-	TRBD1	TRBV27	TRBJ2-5	CASSLWDRETQYF	TGTGCCAGCAGTTTATGGGACAGAGAGACCCAGTACTTC
-	-	TRBV3-1/TRBV3-2	TRBJ2-6	CASSQAWGRGPRGANVLTF	TGTGCCAGCAGCCAAGCCTGGGGGCGGGGGCCCAGGGGGGCCAACGTCCTGACTTTC
-	TRBD2	TRBV5-1	TRBJ2-1	CASSSTGTSGGAPADEQFF	TGCGCCAGCAGCTCCACCGGGACTAGCGGGGGGGCCCCGGCAGATGAGCAGTTCTTC
-	-	TRBV6-4	TRBJ1-1	CASSKTESTEAFF	TGTGCCAGCAGCAAAACAGAGAGCACTGAAGCTTTCTTT
-	-	TRBV28	TRBJ1-2	CASSLRQAGGYTF	TGTGCCAGCAGTTTACGACAGGCCGGTGGCTACACCTTC
-	TRBD1	TRBV30	TRBJ1-4	CAWSVGQVNEKLFF	TGTGCCTGGAGTGTAGGACAGGTGAATGAAAAACTGTTTTTT
-	-	TRBV7-3	TRBJ2-2	CASSLAGHTGELFF	TGTGCCAGCAGCTTAGCGGGGCACACCGGGGAGCTGTTTTTT
once	-	TRBV11-3	TRBJ1-1	CASSPGAPGTEAFF	TGTGCCAGCAGCCCCGGAGCTCCTGGCACTGAAGCTTTCTTT
-	-	TRBV11-2	TRBJ1-4	CASSFAPHGQEKLFF	TGTGCCAGCAGCTTCGCCCCCCATGGGCAGGAAAAACTGTTTTTT
-	-	TRBV27	TRBJ2-7	CASSLSNADSSYEQYF	TGTGCCAGCAGTTTATCGAACGCGGACAGCTCCTACGAGCAGTACTTC
-	-	TRBV19	TRBJ1-4	CASSQRGTTNEKLFF	TGTGCCAGTAGTCAAAGGGGGACAACTAATGAAAAACTGTTTTTT
once	-	TRBV21-1	TRBJ1-2	CASSKGVAGGHGYTF	TGTGCCAGCAGCAAAGGAGTCGCAGGGGGCCATGGCTACACCTTC
few	-	TRBV2	TRBJ2-1	CASSETRKQFF	TGTGCCAGCAGTGAAACGCGAAAACAGTTCTTC
-	TRBD1	TRBV6-6	TRBJ2-1	CASSDTGGVNEQFF	TGTGCCAGCAGTGACACAGGGGGCGTAAATGAGCAGTTCTTC
once	-	TRBV27	TRBJ2-5	CASSLSLGGTQYF	TGTGCCAGCAGTTTATCCCTAGGAGGGACCCAGTACTTC
-	-	TRBV5-6	TRBJ1-2	CASSLELLNYGYTF	TGTGCCAGCAGCTTGGAACTACTGAACTATGGCTACACCTTC
-	-	TRBV30	TRBJ1-1	CAWSVLFGRVTEAFF	TGTGCCTGGAGTGTACTGTTCGGCAGGGTCACTGAAGCTTTCTTT